The 32 T cell receptor beta chains presented below share a single source sample, sequenced in a study of post-analysis software for immune sequencing data. Broader study findings: In patients, roughly 5 TRBV segments were more frequent than in controls, with TRBV5-6, TRBV5-1 and TRBV20-1 among them.

Unique molecular identifiers were present in the TCR beta cDNA libraries. TCRdb fed the PCR reads into MiXCR, producing one record per CDR3 protein. The sample contains about 540,000 distinct CDR3 sequences, 34% of which appear only once. These TCRs are of unknown antigen specificity. The sequencing input was blood. These receptors all stem from a girl younger than 18 with multiple sclerosis.

This clonotype was recorded a few times. This chain connects TRBV12-3 or TRBV12-4 to TRBJ1-2, with a possible D match to TRBD1 (5 bases). This CDR3 is built from 13 residues. V was clipped by 7 bases and J by 2 bases, with 11 bases between them. The CDR3 region is CASTRAGNYGYTF. The CDR3, as DNA: TGTGCCAGCACTCGAGCAGGGAACTATGGCTACACCTTC.

This clonotype occurred a few times. This chain connects TRBV5-1 to TRBJ2-3; no reliable D call. V was trimmed by 4 bases and J by 0 bases, leaving 21 bases between them. CDR1 SGHRS and CDR2 YFSETQ come from the germline V gene. CDR3 length: 18 residues. The CDR3 DNA follows: TGCGCCAGCAGCCTAAAAACCGGGCCCCTTAGGAGCACAGATACGCAGTATTTT. Translation: CASSLKTGPLRSTDTQYF.

This rearrangement joins TRBV10-3 to TRBJ2-4, with a possible D match to TRBD1 (6 bases). The CDR3 is 12 residues long. The V end was cut by 2 bases, the J end by 14 bases, with 13 bases between. CDR1 is ENHRY, CDR2 SYGVKD, per germline. Written as DNA, the CDR3 is TGTGCCATCAGTGAGCCCCGGGACAAAAAGTACTTC. This translates into CAISEPRDKKYF.

This clonotype was seen a few times. The V gene is TRBV5-1, the J gene TRBJ2-7; tentatively, D is TRBD1 or TRBD2 (5 bases each). This CDR3 is built from 14 residues. V lost 3 bases to trimming and J lost 3 bases, with 13 bases between them. The germline CDR1 and CDR2 sequences are SGHRS and YFSETQ. DNA of the CDR3: TGCGCCAGCAGCTGGAACCGGGACGGCTACGAGCAGTACTTC. Encoded protein: CASSWNRDGYEQYF.

This clonotype was counted only a few times. V is TRBV7-2 and J is TRBJ2-6; a possible D gene is TRBD1 (6 bases). The CDR3 has 14 amino acids. The V gene's germline CDR1 is SGHTA and CDR2 FQGNSA. V gave up 6 bases and J gave up 4 bases, with 10 bases separating them. The CDR3 protein is CASSQGWGANVLTF. The CDR3 nucleotides read TGTGCCAGCAGTCAGGGGTGGGGGGCCAACGTCCTGACTTTC.

This sequence joins TRBV28 and TRBJ2-4; possible D gene TRBD2, 5 bases. The DNA end is a closer match to TRBJ2-7, so the J assignment may be wrong. Germline loops: CDR1 MDHEN, CDR2 SYDVKM. CDR3 size: 13 residues. The chain's CDR3 is CASSGSGRDEQYF. Written as DNA, the CDR3 is TGTGCCAGCAGCGGAAGCGGTCGGGACGAGCAGTACTTC.

In DNA, the CDR3 is TGTGCCAGCAGCCCCTGGAGCGGGGGTACAGATACGCAGTATTTT. Its protein product is CASSPWSGGTDTQYF. The chain carries TRBV7-2 and TRBJ2-3; 8 bases align to TRBD2. The CDR3 extends over 15 amino acids. Germline CDR1 is SGHTA and CDR2 is FQGNSA. V was pared by 5 bases and J by 3 bases, with 7 bases of the junction left unmatched.

In DNA form, the CDR3 reads TGTGCCAGCAGTCCCAGTCCGTCGGGGAACAATCAGCCCCAGCATTTT. Translating it yields CASSPSPSGNNQPQHF. This rearrangement joins TRBV12-3 or TRBV12-4 to TRBJ1-5; D is undetermined. There are 16 residues in the CDR3. V lost 5 bases to trimming and J lost 3 bases, with 17 bases between them.

In this sample, this clonotype turned up a few times. The chain uses TRBV7-3 and TRBJ2-1, with 14 bases aligning to TRBD2. The junction had 4 bases not matched to a gene; V was cut back by 4 bases and J by 8 bases. Germline CDR1 and CDR2: SGHTA and FQGTGA. There are 15 residues in the CDR3. The DNA for the CDR3 is TGTGCCAGCAGCTGGGGGACTAGCGGGGGCGATGAGCAGTTCTTC. Amino acids: CASSWGTSGGDEQFF.

This clonotype has more than one count but fewer than ten. V usage is TRBV29-1 and J usage is TRBJ1-1, with a possible D match to TRBD1 (5 bases). From germline, CDR1 is SQVTM and CDR2 ANQGSEA. Between the trimmed V and J ends, which lost 3 bases and 0 bases, there was a span of 8 bases. The CDR3 has 13 residues. The CDR3 region has the DNA TGCAGCGTTGACGTGGGGGTGAACACTGAAGCTTTCTTT. Protein sequence: CSVDVGVNTEAFF.

This chain connects TRBV24-1 to TRBJ2-5, with D maybe TRBD1 (7 bases). The V gene lost 9 bases and the J gene lost 4 bases, with 14 bases spanning the gap. The germline V gene encodes CDR1 KGHDR and CDR2 SFDVKD. This CDR3 has 13 amino acids. The CDR3 here is CATGGGASETQYF. The CDR3 DNA reads TGTGCCACCGGAGGGGGCGCATCAGAGACCCAGTACTTC.

This clonotype was seen a few times. The V and J genes are TRBV24-1 and TRBJ2-3; TRBD2 agrees at 7 bases. This CDR3 has 15 amino acids. J lost 0 bases, V lost 9 bases, and 8 bases had no gene match. Germline CDR1 reads KGHDR; CDR2 reads SFDVKD. The CDR3 loop reads CATAVRRGSTDTQYF. The CDR3 region has the DNA TGTGCCACCGCCGTGAGGCGGGGGAGCACAGATACGCAGTATTTT.

The chain recombines TRBV5-1 with TRBJ2-5; D may correspond to TRBD1 or TRBD2 (5 bases each). Per the germline V gene, CDR1 is SGHRS and CDR2 is YFSETQ. The CDR3 covers 15 residues. V lost 3 bases and J lost 7, with 19 bases in between. The CDR3 region is CASSSGRSPSVTQYF. The DNA of the CDR3 is TGCGCCAGCAGCTCGGGACGGTCTCCATCGGTGACCCAGTACTTC.

This clonotype was found once. The V gene is TRBV24-1, the J gene TRBJ1-2; D gene ambiguous. Trimming removed 4 bases from V and 4 bases from J, with 9 bases in between. The CDR3 spans 13 residues. Germline-derived CDR1 and CDR2 are KGHDR and SFDVKD. CDR3 sequence (DNA): TGTGCCACCAGTGACGGTCCGCCCTATGGCTACACCTTC. Its translation is CATSDGPPYGYTF.

The chain couples TRBV4-1 to TRBJ2-1; D gene unclear. CDR3 size: 13 residues. Trimming took off 4 bases at V and 8 bases at J, with 12 bases between the two ends. CDR1 is MGHRA and CDR2 is YSYEKL in the germline V gene. The CDR3 sequence: CASSPVASDEQFF. The CDR3 DNA is TGCGCCAGCAGCCCTGTTGCGTCGGATGAGCAGTTCTTC.

The chain combines TRBV5-1 with TRBJ2-5, with D perhaps TRBD1 (5 bases). The better agreement between TRBJ2-1 and the DNA end casts doubt on the J call. Germline CDR1 is SGHRS and CDR2 is YFSETQ. The CDR3 extends over 13 amino acids. The CDR3 reads CASSMDIQETQFF. The DNA of the CDR3 is TGCGCCAGCAGCATGGACATACAAGAGACCCAGTTCTTC.

This chain uses TRBV9 with TRBJ2-3; D possibly corresponds to TRBD2 (6 bases). The ends were cut back, 0 bases at V and 1 base at J, with 15 bases in the middle. There are 17 residues in the CDR3. Germline assignment: CDR1 SGDLS and CDR2 YYNGEE. The CDR3 sequence is CASSVATVASGTDTQYF. CDR3 nucleotide sequence: TGTGCCAGCAGCGTAGCAACGGTGGCTAGCGGCACAGATACGCAGTATTTT.

As for this clonotype: Compared with germline, one end of the junction differs, possibly owing to a read error. The genes are TRBV6-1 and TRBJ2-5; 9 nucleotides agree with TRBD1. The CDR3 consists of 16 residues. Germline V gene lookup returns CDR1 MNHNS and CDR2 SASEGT. The CDR3 bases are TGTGCCTGCAGGACCACAAACAGGGGGCGGGTAGAGACCCAGTACTTC. Translation gives CACRTTNRGRVETQYF.

The chain employs TRBV4-1 and TRBJ2-1; TRBD2 agrees at 9 bases. CDR1 MGHRA and CDR2 YSYEKL come from the germline V gene. The trim removed 0 bases at V and 6 bases at J, leaving 6 bases unmatched. This CDR3 spans 16 amino acids. Written as DNA, the CDR3 is TGCGCCAGCAGCCAAGATATCGGCGGGGGGGGCAATGAGCAGTTCTTC. Encoded protein: CASSQDIGGGGNEQFF.

Notes on this clonotype: A junction boundary mismatches the germline segment, possibly from a read error. The J gene is TRBJ1-5, the V gene TRBV11-2, with TRBD1 matching over 8 bases. Germline CDR1 and CDR2: SGHAT and FQNNGV. CDR3 length: 15 amino acids. The CDR3: CTSSPGGHSNQPQHF. The CDR3 DNA reads TGTACCAGCAGCCCAGGGGGCCATAGCAATCAGCCCCAGCATTTT.

V gene TRBV12-5 combines with J gene TRBJ2-3, with D uncertain. The length of the CDR3 is 14 residues. The germline CDR1 and CDR2 sequences are LGHNT and FRNRAP. The germline V and J ends were trimmed by 7 bases and 6 bases, with 17 bases remaining between them. CDR3 sequence reads: CASAVMGALDTQYF. The CDR3 nucleotides are TGTGCTAGTGCCGTAATGGGCGCTTTGGATACGCAGTATTTT.

The chain recombines TRBV7-9 with TRBJ2-2; no clear D gene. Germline V gene sequence: CDR1 SEHNR, CDR2 FQNEAQ (reference sequence). The CDR3 is 12 residues long. The V and J ends lost 2 bases and 6 bases respectively, with 4 bases between them. This CDR3 reads CASSLRPGELFF. Written as DNA, the CDR3 is TGTGCCAGCAGCTTACGCCCCGGGGAGCTGTTTTTT.

This clonotype was seen a handful of times. The chain recombines TRBV11-2 with TRBJ1-2; D gene ambiguous. The germline V gene has CDR1 SGHAT and CDR2 FQNNGV. CDR3 length equals 12 residues. Trimming took off 5 bases at V and 2 bases at J, with 6 bases between the two ends. The CDR3 sequence: CASSNVNYGYTF. CDR3 DNA: TGTGCCAGCAGCAATGTCAACTATGGCTACACCTTC.

To note about this clonotype: One end of the junction does not line up with germline, which may come from a read error. J is TRBJ1-5 and V is TRBV5-1; D gene uncertain. The CDR3 is made up of 15 amino acids. Germline V gene data show CDR1 as SGHRS and CDR2 as YFSETQ. In DNA form, the CDR3 reads TGCGCCAGCAGCTTGGACGGTTATAGCAATCAGCCCCGGCATTTT. Amino acids: CASSLDGYSNQPRHF.

This clonotype was counted between two and nine times. The chain joins TRBV6-5 to TRBJ2-7; D ambiguous. The CDR3 runs to 13 residues. The germline V gene encodes CDR1 MNHEY and CDR2 SVGAGI. V dropped 4 bases and J dropped 2 bases, with 9 bases sitting between them. CDR3 loop: CASSSHGTYEQYF. Written as DNA, the CDR3 is TGTGCCAGCAGTTCCCACGGCACCTACGAGCAGTACTTC.

The rearrangement links TRBV7-9 to TRBJ1-2, with D unclear. The CDR3 loop spans 14 amino acids. Germline CDR1 SEHNR, CDR2 FQNEAQ (reference sequence). Trimming removed 4 bases from V and 4 bases from J, with 13 bases in between. The CDR3 loop reads CASSSPAWGYGYTF. The CDR3 coding sequence is TGTGCCAGCAGCTCGCCCGCTTGGGGCTATGGCTACACCTTC. Combining the CDR3 with reference TRBV7-9 and TRBJ1-2 gives the whole variable domain DTGVSQNPRHKITKRGQNVTFRCDPISEHNRLYWYRQTLGQGPEFLTYFQNEAQLEKSRLLSDRFSAERPKGSFSTLEIQRTEQGDSAMYLCASSSPAWGYGYTFGSGTRLTVV.

This clonotype was recorded at least ten times. This sequence joins TRBV10-3 and TRBJ2-1; 9 bases align to TRBD1. The CDR3 contains 14 residues. Germline trimming cut 6 bases from V and 5 bases from J; bases unmatched to any gene: 5. Germline V gene lookup returns CDR1 ENHRY and CDR2 SYGVKD. CDR3 loop: CAISKTGGNNEQFF. CDR3 bases: TGTGCCATCAGCAAGACAGGGGGGAACAATGAGCAGTTCTTC.

Comment on this clonotype: A read error may produce the germline difference seen at one junction end. The rearrangement uses TRBV7-8 and TRBJ2-4; 8 bases map to TRBD1. CDR3 length equals 18 residues. Germline CDR1 is SGHVS and CDR2 is FQNEAQ. CDR3 in amino acids: CANSLTDRGNYGKNIQYF. DNA of the CDR3: TGTGCCAACAGCTTGACCGACAGGGGCAACTACGGCAAAAACATTCAGTACTTC.

The chain has TRBV5-1 and TRBJ1-2, with 7 bases that match TRBD1. The V and J ends lost 1 base and 6 bases, in that order; junction bases with no gene match: 6. Germline V lookup: CDR1 SGHRS, CDR2 YFSETQ. CDR3 length equals 14 residues. The CDR3 here is CASSLTQGVDGYTF. Written as DNA, the CDR3 is TGCGCCAGCAGCTTGACTCAGGGGGTAGATGGCTACACCTTC.

The chain joins TRBV20-1 to TRBJ1-1; D is undetermined. The CDR3 covers 14 residues. Germline-derived CDR1 and CDR2 are DFQATT and SNEGSKA (reference sequence). V lost 6 bases to trimming and J lost 5 bases, with 19 bases between them. CDR3 residues: CSAPPEGRWTEAFF. CDR3 coding DNA: TGCAGTGCCCCCCCAGAAGGGCGGTGGACTGAAGCTTTCTTT.

This sequence joins TRBV3-1 and TRBJ2-5; the match to TRBD2 covers 14 bases. The CDR3 spans 17 residues. J lost 5 bases, V lost 5 bases, and 10 bases had no gene match. Germline-derived CDR1 and CDR2 are LGHDT and YNNKEL (reference sequence). CDR3 nucleotides: TGTGCCAGCAGCGAGGGACTAGCGGGGGACCGGGTGGAGACCCAGTACTTC. Translating gives CASSEGLAGDRVETQYF.

As to this clonotype: The germline gene is not matched at one end of the junction; a read error may be the cause. The J gene is TRBJ1-5, the V gene TRBV4-1; the D is unclear. There are 15 residues in the CDR3. CDR1 and CDR2 from the germline V gene are MGHRA and YSYEKL. CDR3 residues: CASGQDRTSNQPQHF. In nucleotides, the CDR3 is TGCGCCAGCGGCCAAGATAGAACGTCCAATCAGCCCCAGCATTTT.